This entry describes one TCR beta chain. This entry comes from a study of human thymus T cells. The table came from immunoSEQ multiplex PCR; TCRdb's copy has only in-frame clones and leaves some out. This sample has some 40,000 clones; approximately 93% occur once, and the top ten carry 0.095% to 0.15%. CDR1 and CDR2 (germline): LNHDA, SQIVND (reference sequence). J lost 7 bases, V lost 6 bases, and 3 bases had no gene match. The CDR3 contains 13 residues. The sample donors, healthy Finnish infants, were having corrective surgery for congenital heart defects. All available leukocytes, rather than a set cell count, yielded the blood DNA.

The chain employs TRBV19 and TRBJ1-6; TRBD1 matches at 7 bases. The specimen sequenced was blood. This sequence originates from a boy in the first two years of life with a congenital heart defect but otherwise immunologically healthy. The CDR3 spells CASRWGQNSPLHF. The CDR3 DNA reads TGTGCCAGTAGATGGGGACAGAATTCACCCCTCCACTTT.